This TCR beta chain was sequenced in a study of monozygotic twins with inflammatory bowel disease. Study results and limitations: Lower sharing of clonotypes with other individuals was seen in IBD patients than in healthy twins. This was most marked in patients showing signs of disease activity.

The unique tags termed UMIs, each holding a 6-nucleotide sample barcode, were added by means of template switching. TCRdb reprocessed the 5' RACE reads and keeps a single row for each CDR3 protein, giving no DNA. The sample yields 400,000 to 500,000 distinct CDR3 sequences, of which the top ten take up under 3%. Germline V gene sequence: CDR1 SGHDN, CDR2 FVKESK. This CDR3 is built from 15 residues. Remarks on this clonotype: Its antigen remains unidentified.

The TCR originated in a human donor with ulcerative colitis or Crohn's disease, or a healthy co-twin of an affected twin (not recorded which). Input material: blood. This chain joins TRBV14 and TRBJ2-5; with no DNA, the TCRdb D assignment of TRBD2 cannot be verified. The CDR3 is CASSRTSGSMETQYF.